Listed below are T cell receptor beta chains from one sample, sequenced in a study of cytomegalovirus exposure and HLA in healthy donors. Sequencing was performed with immunoSEQ multiplex PCR; in TCRdb, only in-frame clones are kept and a portion is missing. Of some 210,000 clones in the sample, approximately 83% were seen once. The sample consisted of PBMCs. The source of these receptors is a woman aged 45 to 65 in good health and CMV-seropositive. Each CDR3 is given with its conserved first and last residue. The D gene is left open where the match is weak. A clone size is listed for some rows: how often the clone was seen (once, few, many), or a class if it is expanded.

TRBV9	NA	NA	TRBJ2-3	TGTGCCAGCAGTCCCAGGCCCCTTACAGATACGCAGTATTTT	CASSPRPLTDTQYF
TRBV11-3	NA	NA	TRBJ2-1	TGTGCCAGCAGTTTATCGCAGGGGCCCTTGGATGAGCAGTTCTTC	CASSLSQGPLDEQFF
TRBV30	NA	NA	TRBJ1-1	TGTGCAAAATCTCGGTGGGAGGGGAACACTGAAGCTTTCTTT	CAKSRWEGNTEAFF
TRBV9	NA	NA	TRBJ2-7	TGTGCCAGCAGCGTAGCAGGGACACCAACCTACGAGCAGTACTTC	CASSVAGTPTYEQYF
TRBV4-1	NA	NA	TRBJ2-7	TGCGCCAGCAGCCAAGAGCACAGACGCTACGAGCAGTACTTC	CASSQEHRRYEQYF
TRBV7-9	NA	NA	TRBJ2-7	TGTGCCAGCAGCTTTGGTGCCGGGAGGGGGCCCACCTACGAGCAGTACTTC	CASSFGAGRGPTYEQYF
TRBV7-3	TRBD2	NA	TRBJ2-1	TGTGCCAGCAGCCCGGGGACTAGCGGGGGTGTGAATGAGCAGTTCTTC	CASSPGTSGGVNEQFF
TRBV4-1	TRBD2	NA	TRBJ2-5	TGCGCCAGCAGTATCATCCTAGCGGACCAAGAGACCCAGTACTTC	CASSIILADQETQYF
TRBV7-2	TRBD1	NA	TRBJ2-5	TGTGCCAGCAGCTGGGACAGGAGGGAGACCCAGTACTTC	CASSWDRRETQYF
TRBV29-1	NA	once	TRBJ2-7	TGCAGCGTTGGAGAGATTCCCTACGAGCAGTACTTC	CSVGEIPYEQYF
TRBV5-3	TRBD2	NA	TRBJ2-1	TGTGCCAGAAGCCTGACTAGCGGGGGCTCGTACTACAATGAGCAGTTCTTC	CARSLTSGGSYYNEQFF
TRBV7-2	NA	NA	TRBJ1-1	TGTGCCAGCAGCCGACAGGTCGCTGAAGCTTTCTTT	CASSRQVAEAFF